The rows below give T cell receptor beta chains drawn from one sample of a study of blood T cell repertoires in COVID-19. Measured with immunoSEQ multiplex PCR; TCRdb has only the in-frame clones, and not every one. The sample records 190,000 or so clones, around nine tenths being singletons. Sequenced sample: peripheral blood. These receptors came from a man in his 60s who had recovered from COVID-19. CDR3s leave out the opening cysteine and the closing phenylalanine or tryptophan. Fields, in order: D gene, V gene, J gene, CDR3 protein. The D gene is left open where the match is weak.

d_gene: -; v_gene: TRBV30; j_gene: TRBJ1-1; CDR3aa: AWSVDQGYTEAF
d_gene: TRBD1; v_gene: TRBV3-1/TRBV3-2; j_gene: TRBJ2-7; CDR3aa: ASSQEGQGSYEQY
d_gene: TRBD1; v_gene: TRBV7-2; j_gene: TRBJ2-5; CDR3aa: ASSPGDRVETQY
d_gene: TRBD1; v_gene: TRBV18; j_gene: TRBJ2-3; CDR3aa: ASSPGQGSADTQY
d_gene: TRBD1; v_gene: TRBV5-1; j_gene: TRBJ1-1; CDR3aa: ASSPGTGGLGTEAF
d_gene: -; v_gene: TRBV12-3/TRBV12-4; j_gene: TRBJ1-2; CDR3aa: ASSLAENYGYT
d_gene: TRBD1; v_gene: TRBV7-6; j_gene: TRBJ1-5; CDR3aa: ASSPMTGGDQPQH
d_gene: TRBD1; v_gene: TRBV28; j_gene: TRBJ1-1; CDR3aa: ASSYRGNTEAF
d_gene: TRBD2; v_gene: TRBV24-1; j_gene: TRBJ2-3; CDR3aa: ATSEGLSSGSTDTQY
d_gene: TRBD1; v_gene: TRBV28; j_gene: TRBJ2-7; CDR3aa: ASSPGTGRQVYEQY
d_gene: TRBD2; v_gene: TRBV10-3; j_gene: TRBJ2-3; CDR3aa: AISDGTGGSDTQY
d_gene: TRBD1; v_gene: TRBV6-1; j_gene: TRBJ1-3; CDR3aa: ASSAGTGYGSSGNTIY
d_gene: -; v_gene: TRBV6-5; j_gene: TRBJ2-5; CDR3aa: ASRGQQETQY
d_gene: -; v_gene: TRBV25-1; j_gene: TRBJ1-1; CDR3aa: ASRDGTLMNTEAF
d_gene: TRBD1; v_gene: TRBV3-1/TRBV3-2; j_gene: TRBJ1-2; CDR3aa: ASSYLQGGYYGYT
d_gene: -; v_gene: TRBV6-5; j_gene: TRBJ2-7; CDR3aa: AAGGQSYEQY
d_gene: -; v_gene: TRBV4-1; j_gene: TRBJ1-4; CDR3aa: ASSQRQTTNEKLF
d_gene: -; v_gene: TRBV5-1; j_gene: TRBJ2-7; CDR3aa: ASSTEWGYSYEQY
d_gene: TRBD1; v_gene: TRBV5-5; j_gene: TRBJ1-6; CDR3aa: ASSSADRGNSPLH
d_gene: -; v_gene: TRBV2; j_gene: TRBJ2-5; CDR3aa: ASRSSGTVRETQY
d_gene: -; v_gene: TRBV5-1; j_gene: TRBJ2-1; CDR3aa: ASSEGASYGNEQF
d_gene: TRBD1; v_gene: TRBV30; j_gene: TRBJ1-1; CDR3aa: AWDRGMNTEAF
d_gene: TRBD2; v_gene: TRBV19; j_gene: TRBJ2-2; CDR3aa: ASTSGGNTGELF
d_gene: -; v_gene: TRBV28; j_gene: TRBJ2-7; CDR3aa: ATTSLLLREQY
d_gene: TRBD2; v_gene: TRBV5-1; j_gene: TRBJ2-5; CDR3aa: ASSALAGIQETQY
d_gene: TRBD2; v_gene: TRBV9; j_gene: TRBJ2-1; CDR3aa: ASSVLAGGLNEQF
d_gene: TRBD1; v_gene: TRBV3-1/TRBV3-2; j_gene: TRBJ2-7; CDR3aa: ASSQDQGQTYEQY
d_gene: -; v_gene: TRBV6-5; j_gene: TRBJ2-7; CDR3aa: ASSYLPGAEQY
d_gene: -; v_gene: TRBV5-1; j_gene: TRBJ2-3; CDR3aa: ASSRTGTDTQY
d_gene: TRBD2; v_gene: TRBV29-1; j_gene: TRBJ2-3; CDR3aa: SVEPGLAGGSPDTQY
d_gene: -; v_gene: TRBV24-1; j_gene: TRBJ2-3; CDR3aa: ATSRQTTDTQY